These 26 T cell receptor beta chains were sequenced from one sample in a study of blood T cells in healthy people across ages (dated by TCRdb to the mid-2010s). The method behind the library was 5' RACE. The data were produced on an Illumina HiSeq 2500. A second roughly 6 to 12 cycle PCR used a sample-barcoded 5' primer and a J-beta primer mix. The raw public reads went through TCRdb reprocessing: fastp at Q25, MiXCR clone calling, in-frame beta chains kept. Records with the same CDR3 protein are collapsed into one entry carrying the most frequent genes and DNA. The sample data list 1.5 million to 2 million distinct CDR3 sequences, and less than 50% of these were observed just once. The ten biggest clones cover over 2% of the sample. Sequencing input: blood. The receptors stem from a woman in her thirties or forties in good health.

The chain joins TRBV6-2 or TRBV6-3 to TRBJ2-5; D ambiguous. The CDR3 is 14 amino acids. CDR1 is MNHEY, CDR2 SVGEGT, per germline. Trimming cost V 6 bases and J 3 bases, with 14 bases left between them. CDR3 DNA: TGTGCCAGCAGGGGCCGTGGCGGCGAAGAGACCCAGTACTTC. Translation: CASRGRGGEETQYF.

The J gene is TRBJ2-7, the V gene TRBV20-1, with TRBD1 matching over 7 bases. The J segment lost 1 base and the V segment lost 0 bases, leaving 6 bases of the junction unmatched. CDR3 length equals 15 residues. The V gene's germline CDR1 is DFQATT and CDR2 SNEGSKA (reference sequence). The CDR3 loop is CSARDVGQASYEQYF. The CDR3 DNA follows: TGCAGTGCTAGAGATGTTGGACAGGCATCCTACGAGCAGTACTTC.

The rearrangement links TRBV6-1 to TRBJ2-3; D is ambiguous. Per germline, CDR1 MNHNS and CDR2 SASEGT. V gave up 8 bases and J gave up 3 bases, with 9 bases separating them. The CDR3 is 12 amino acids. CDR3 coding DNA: TGTGCCAGCGCTGACTTAACAGATACGCAGTATTTT. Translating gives CASADLTDTQYF.

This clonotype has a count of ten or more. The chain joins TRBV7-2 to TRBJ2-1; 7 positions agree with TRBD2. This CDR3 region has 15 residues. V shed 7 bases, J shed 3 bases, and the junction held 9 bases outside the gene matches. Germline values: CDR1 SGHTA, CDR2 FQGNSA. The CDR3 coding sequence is TGTGCCAGCACTTTAGGTTCGGGGGGCTACAATGAGCAGTTCTTC. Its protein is CASTLGSGGYNEQFF. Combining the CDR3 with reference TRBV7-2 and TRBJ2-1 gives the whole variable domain GAGVSQSPSNKVTEKGKDVELRCDPISGHTALYWYRQSLGQGLEFLIYFQGNSAPDKSGLPSDRFSAERTGGSVSTLTIQRTQQEDSAVYLCASTLGSGGYNEQFFGPGTRLTVL.

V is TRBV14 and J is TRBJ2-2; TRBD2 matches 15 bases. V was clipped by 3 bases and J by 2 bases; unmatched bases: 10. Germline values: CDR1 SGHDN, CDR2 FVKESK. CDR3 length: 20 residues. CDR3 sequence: CASSHLRGLAGGPNTGELFF. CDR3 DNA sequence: TGTGCCAGCAGCCACCTAAGAGGACTAGCGGGGGGGCCAAACACCGGGGAGCTGTTTTTT.

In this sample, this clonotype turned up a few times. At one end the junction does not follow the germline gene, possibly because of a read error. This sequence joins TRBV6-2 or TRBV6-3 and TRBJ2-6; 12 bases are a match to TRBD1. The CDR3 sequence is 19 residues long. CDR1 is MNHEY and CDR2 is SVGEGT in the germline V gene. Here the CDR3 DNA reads TGTGCCAGCAATTACTTGCGGGACAGGGGGCTAGGTGGGGCCAACGTCCTGACTTTC. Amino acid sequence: CASNYLRDRGLGGANVLTF.

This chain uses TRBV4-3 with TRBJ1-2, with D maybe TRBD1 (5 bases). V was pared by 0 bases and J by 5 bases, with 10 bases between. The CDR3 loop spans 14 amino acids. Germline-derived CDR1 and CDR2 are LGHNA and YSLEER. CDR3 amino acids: CASSQDKGIYGYTF. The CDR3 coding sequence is TGCGCCAGCAGCCAAGATAAGGGGATTTATGGCTACACCTTC.

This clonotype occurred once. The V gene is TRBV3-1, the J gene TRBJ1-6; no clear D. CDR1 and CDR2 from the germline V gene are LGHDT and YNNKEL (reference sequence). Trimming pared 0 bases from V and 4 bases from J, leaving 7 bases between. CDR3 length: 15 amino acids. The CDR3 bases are TGTGCCAGCAGCCAAGACCCCAGTTATAATTCACCCCTCCACTTT. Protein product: CASSQDPSYNSPLHF.

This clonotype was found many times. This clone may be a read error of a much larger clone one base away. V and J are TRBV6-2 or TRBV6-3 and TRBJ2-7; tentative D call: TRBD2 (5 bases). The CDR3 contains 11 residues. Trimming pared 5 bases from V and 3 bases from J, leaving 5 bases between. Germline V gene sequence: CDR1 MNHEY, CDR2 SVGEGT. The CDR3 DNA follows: TGTGCCAGCAGTGACTACTACGAGCAGTACTTC. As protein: CASSDYYEQYF.

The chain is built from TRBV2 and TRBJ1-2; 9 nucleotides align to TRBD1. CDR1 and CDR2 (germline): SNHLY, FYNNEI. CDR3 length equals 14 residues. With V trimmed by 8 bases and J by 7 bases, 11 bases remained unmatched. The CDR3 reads CASSRDRDNLGYTF. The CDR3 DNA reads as TGTGCCAGCTCGAGGGACAGGGATAATCTTGGCTACACCTTC.

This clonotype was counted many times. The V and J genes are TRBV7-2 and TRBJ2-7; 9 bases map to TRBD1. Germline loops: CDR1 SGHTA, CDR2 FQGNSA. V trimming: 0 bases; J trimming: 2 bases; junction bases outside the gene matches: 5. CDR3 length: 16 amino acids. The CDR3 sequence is CASSLAGTGTTYEQYF. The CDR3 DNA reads TGTGCCAGCAGCTTAGCCGGGACAGGGACTACCTACGAGCAGTACTTC.

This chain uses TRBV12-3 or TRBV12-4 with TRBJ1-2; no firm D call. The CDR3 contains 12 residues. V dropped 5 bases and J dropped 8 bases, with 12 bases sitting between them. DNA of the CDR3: TGTGCCAGCAGTCCCCATGGAGGCGGCTACACCTTC. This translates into CASSPHGGGYTF.

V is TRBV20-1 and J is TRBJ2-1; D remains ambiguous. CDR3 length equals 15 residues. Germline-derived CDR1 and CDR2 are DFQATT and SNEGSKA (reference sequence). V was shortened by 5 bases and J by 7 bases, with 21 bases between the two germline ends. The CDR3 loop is CSAFSQVVGSNEQFF. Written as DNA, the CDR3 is TGCAGTGCTTTTTCCCAGGTCGTGGGGTCGAATGAGCAGTTCTTC.

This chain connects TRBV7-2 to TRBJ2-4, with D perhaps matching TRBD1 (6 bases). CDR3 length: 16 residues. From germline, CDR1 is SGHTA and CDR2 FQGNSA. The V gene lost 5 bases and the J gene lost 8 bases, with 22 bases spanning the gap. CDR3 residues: CASSRVQTGGLDIQYF. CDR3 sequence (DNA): TGTGCCAGCAGCCGCGTCCAGACAGGAGGTTTGGACATTCAGTACTTC.

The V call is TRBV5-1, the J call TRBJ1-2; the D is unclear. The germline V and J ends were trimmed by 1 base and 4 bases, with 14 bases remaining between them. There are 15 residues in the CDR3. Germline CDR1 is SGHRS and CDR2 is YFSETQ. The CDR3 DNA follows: TGCGCCAGCAGCTTGAAAGGCCACGACTTCTATGGCTACACCTTC. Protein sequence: CASSLKGHDFYGYTF.

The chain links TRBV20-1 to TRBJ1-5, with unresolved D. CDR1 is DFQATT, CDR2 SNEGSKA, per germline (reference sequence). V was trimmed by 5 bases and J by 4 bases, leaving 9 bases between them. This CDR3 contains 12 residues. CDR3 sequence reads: CSAARGNQPQHF. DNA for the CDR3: TGCAGTGCTGCCCGGGGAAATCAGCCCCAGCATTTT.

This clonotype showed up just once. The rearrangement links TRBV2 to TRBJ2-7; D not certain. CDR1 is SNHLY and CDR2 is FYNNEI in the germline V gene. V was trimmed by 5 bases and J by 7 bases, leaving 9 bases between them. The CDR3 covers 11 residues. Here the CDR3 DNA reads TGTGCCAGCAGTCGTGAAATTGAGCAGTACTTC. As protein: CASSREIEQYF.

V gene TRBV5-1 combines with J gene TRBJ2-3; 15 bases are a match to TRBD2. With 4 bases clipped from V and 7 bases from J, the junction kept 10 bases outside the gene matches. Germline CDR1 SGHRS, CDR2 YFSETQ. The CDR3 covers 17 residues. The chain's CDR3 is CASSLRTSGGAPNTQYF. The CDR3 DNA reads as TGCGCCAGCAGCCTCCGGACTAGCGGGGGGGCCCCCAATACGCAGTATTTT. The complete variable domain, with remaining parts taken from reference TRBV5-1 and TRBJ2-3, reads KAGVTQTPRYLIKTRGQQVTLSCSPISGHRSVSWYQQTPGQGLQFLFEYFSETQRNKGNFPGRFSGRQFSNSRSEMNVSTLELGDSALYLCASSLRTSGGAPNTQYFGPGTRLTVL.

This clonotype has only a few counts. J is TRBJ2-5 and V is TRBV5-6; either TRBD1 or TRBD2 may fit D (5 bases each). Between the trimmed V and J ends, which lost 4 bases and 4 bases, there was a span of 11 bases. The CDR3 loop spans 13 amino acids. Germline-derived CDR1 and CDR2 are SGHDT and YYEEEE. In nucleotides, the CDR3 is TGTGCCAGCAGCAAAGTTGGGGGAGAGACCCAGTACTTC. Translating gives CASSKVGGETQYF.

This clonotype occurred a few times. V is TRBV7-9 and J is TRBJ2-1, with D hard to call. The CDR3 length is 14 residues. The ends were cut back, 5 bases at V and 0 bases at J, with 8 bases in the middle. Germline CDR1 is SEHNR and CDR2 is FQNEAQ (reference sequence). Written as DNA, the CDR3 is TGTGCCAGCAGCATAGAAAGCTCCTACAATGAGCAGTTCTTC. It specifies CASSIESSYNEQFF.

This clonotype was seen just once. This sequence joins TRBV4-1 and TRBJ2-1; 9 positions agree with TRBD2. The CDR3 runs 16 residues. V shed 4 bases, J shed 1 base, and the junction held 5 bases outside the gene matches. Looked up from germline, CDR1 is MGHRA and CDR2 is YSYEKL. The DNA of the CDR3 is TGCGCCAGCAGCCCTGTGGGACTAGCTTCCTACAATGAGCAGTTCTTC. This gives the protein CASSPVGLASYNEQFF.

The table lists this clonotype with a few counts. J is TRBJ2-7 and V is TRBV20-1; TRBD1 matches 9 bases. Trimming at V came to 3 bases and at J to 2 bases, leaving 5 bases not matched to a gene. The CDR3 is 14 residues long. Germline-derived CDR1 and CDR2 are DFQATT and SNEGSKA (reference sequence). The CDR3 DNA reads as TGCAGTGCTAGCCCCGGGACAGGGCCCTACGAGCAGTACTTC. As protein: CSASPGTGPYEQYF.

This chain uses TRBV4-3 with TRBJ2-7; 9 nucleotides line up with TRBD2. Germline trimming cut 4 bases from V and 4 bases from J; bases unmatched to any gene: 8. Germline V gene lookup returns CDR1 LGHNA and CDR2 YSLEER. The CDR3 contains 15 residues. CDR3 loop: CASSRDRGGVYEQYF. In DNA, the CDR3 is TGCGCCAGCAGCCGAGATCGCGGGGGGGTTTACGAGCAGTACTTC.

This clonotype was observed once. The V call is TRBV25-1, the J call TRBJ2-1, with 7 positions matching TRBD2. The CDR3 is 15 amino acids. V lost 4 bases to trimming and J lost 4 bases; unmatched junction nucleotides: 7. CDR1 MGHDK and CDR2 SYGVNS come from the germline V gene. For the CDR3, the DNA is TGTGCCAGCAGTGGCCAGGGACTAACATACAATGAGCAGTTCTTC. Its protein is CASSGQGLTYNEQFF. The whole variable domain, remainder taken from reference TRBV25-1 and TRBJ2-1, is EADIYQTPRYLVIGTGKKITLECSQTMGHDKMYWYQQDPGMELHLIHYSYGVNSTEKGDLSSESTVSRIRTEHFPLTLESARPSHTSQYLCASSGQGLTYNEQFFGPGTRLTVL.

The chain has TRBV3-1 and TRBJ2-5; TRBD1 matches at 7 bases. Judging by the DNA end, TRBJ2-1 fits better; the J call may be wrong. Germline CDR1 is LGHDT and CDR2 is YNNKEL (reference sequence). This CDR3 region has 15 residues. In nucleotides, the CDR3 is TGTGCCAGCAGCCGAACCCGGGACAGTTGGGAGACCCAGTTCTTC. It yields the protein CASSRTRDSWETQFF.

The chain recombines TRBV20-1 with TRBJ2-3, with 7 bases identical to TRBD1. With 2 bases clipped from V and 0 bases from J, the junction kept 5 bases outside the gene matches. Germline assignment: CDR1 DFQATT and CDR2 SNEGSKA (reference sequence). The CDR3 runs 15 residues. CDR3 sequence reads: CSARKGAMSTDTQYF. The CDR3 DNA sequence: TGCAGTGCTAGAAAGGGGGCCATGAGCACAGATACGCAGTATTTT.